Detailed here is one TCR beta chain. Its antigen is not known. Trimming removed 4 bases at V and 8 bases at J, with 11 bases between. The V gene's germline CDR1 is LNHDA and CDR2 SQIVND (reference sequence). The CDR3 length is 12 residues. This record belongs to a study of T cell repertoires in cytomegalovirus infection. Study at large: Alongside well-studied HLA-B-restricted CMV epitopes, recently identified HLA-C-restricted CMV epitopes were also used. The public TCR beta signatures pointed to both CMV infection and matching HLA type.

Study results and limitations: CMV-specific TCR beta clonotypes restricted by HLA-C dominated the ex vivo response. Based on cumulative public TCR beta family frequency, carriers of CMV plus the relevant HLA were identified.

One entry per CDR3 protein results from TCRdb running MiXCR on the reads. The data hold 340,000 or so distinct CDR3 sequences, with approximately 25% observed a single time. The sequences come from cultured PBMCs, collected from culture after CMV antigen stimulation. This sequence joins TRBV19 and TRBJ1-2; D is ambiguous. This TCR was sampled from a human donor in good health (CMV status not recorded). Some clones in this sample may be carry-over from other donors' samples. DNA for the CDR3: TGTGCCAGTAGTACCCAGGAGCGGGGCTACACCTTC. As protein: CASSTQERGYTF.